The 27 T cell receptor beta chains below were found in one sample sequenced in a study of graft-versus-host responses after intestinal transplantation. Only in-frame clones appear in the TCRdb table, and some are missing; sequencing was by immunoSEQ multiplex PCR. The table lists roughly 53,000 clones, 75% to 95% of them singletons. The sample here was PBMCs, taken about 93 weeks after intestinal transplant. These receptors were taken from a human patient who received an intestinal transplant, so some T cells may come from the graft donor.

The chain combines TRBV7-3 with TRBJ2-7; 7 bases align to TRBD1. Germline-derived CDR1 and CDR2 are SGHTA and FQGTGA. The V and J ends lost 2 bases and 6 bases, in that order; junction bases with no gene match: 10. This CDR3 comprises 15 residues. The CDR3 spells CASSLDIDRVGEQYF. The CDR3 DNA reads TGTGCCAGCAGCTTAGATATAGACAGGGTGGGCGAGCAGTACTTC.

This chain uses TRBV6-5 with TRBJ1-4; possible D gene TRBD1, 5 bases. The germline V and J ends were trimmed by 2 bases and 6 bases, with 10 bases remaining between them. The CDR3 covers 14 residues. Germline V CDR1 and CDR2: MNHEY, SVGAGI. In nucleotides, the CDR3 is TGTGCCAGCAGTTACGCGGGGGAGGATGAAAAACTGTTTTTT. Protein product: CASSYAGEDEKLFF.

The chain has TRBV4-1 and TRBJ1-6; TRBD1 is a possible D gene (6 bases). This CDR3 has 17 residues. Germline lookup yields CDR1 MGHRA and CDR2 YSYEKL. V lost 2 bases, J lost 9 bases, and 20 bases lay in between. The DNA for the CDR3 is TGCGCCAGCAGCCAAAACACACTGGACAGTGTAGGTTCACCCCTCCACTTT. This translates into CASSQNTLDSVGSPLHF.

DNA of the CDR3: TGCGCCAGCAGCTTCGAGCGGTACTCCTACAATGAGCAGTTCTTC. Its translation is CASSFERYSYNEQFF. The chain combines TRBV5-1 with TRBJ2-1; D may be TRBD2 (5 bases). V was trimmed by 2 bases and J by 0 bases, leaving 9 bases between them. Looked up from germline, CDR1 is SGHRS and CDR2 is YFSETQ. CDR3 length: 15 residues.

The chain joins TRBV29-1 to TRBJ2-5; 9 positions agree with TRBD2. Germline V CDR1 and CDR2: SQVTM, ANQGSEA. The CDR3 covers 15 residues. The J segment lost 4 bases and the V segment lost 0 bases, leaving 6 bases of the junction unmatched. DNA for the CDR3: TGCAGCGTTGAAGAGGGGCGGGGGGGCTTAGAGACCCAGTACTTC. It translates to CSVEEGRGGLETQYF.

Only one count was recorded for this clone. V is TRBV6-1 and J is TRBJ2-3, with 8 bases lining up with TRBD2. With 2 bases clipped from V and 4 bases from J, the junction kept 14 bases outside the gene matches. The CDR3 is 18 amino acids. Per the germline V gene, CDR1 is MNHNS and CDR2 is SASEGT. The CDR3 loop reads CASSEWFFGGGTPDTQYF. Here the CDR3 DNA reads TGTGCCAGCAGTGAATGGTTTTTCGGCGGGGGGACACCAGATACGCAGTATTTT.

This sequence joins TRBV27 and TRBJ2-5; D gene unclear. CDR1 and CDR2 (germline): MNHEY, SMNVEV (reference sequence). V shed 6 bases and J shed 2 bases, with 13 bases lying between them. The CDR3 is made up of 14 amino acids. The DNA of the CDR3 is TGTGCCAGCAGGGCCTTAGGACGGCAAGAGACCCAGTACTTC. This translates into CASRALGRQETQYF.

V is TRBV10-1 and J is TRBJ2-6; TRBD1 or TRBD2 may be the D gene (5 bases each). V was trimmed by 10 bases and J by 0 bases, leaving 19 bases between them. This CDR3 is 17 amino acids long. Germline CDR1 WNHNN, CDR2 SYGVQD (reference sequence). For the CDR3, the DNA is TGCGCCAACACTTTACCGGGACCTACCTCTGGGGCCAACGTCCTGACTTTC. Translated: CANTLPGPTSGANVLTF.

This clone was counted only a few times. The chain recombines TRBV6-1 with TRBJ1-4, with D maybe TRBD1 (5 bases). CDR3 size: 13 residues. From germline, CDR1 is MNHNS and CDR2 SASEGT. V was trimmed by 8 bases and J by 6 bases, leaving 13 bases between them. The CDR3 is CASHTGTDEKLFF. CDR3 nucleotides: TGTGCCAGCCATACCGGGACGGATGAAAAACTGTTTTTT.

The V and J genes are TRBV28 and TRBJ2-7; D not certain. V lost 2 bases and J lost 4, with 9 bases in between. Looked up from germline, CDR1 is MDHEN and CDR2 is SYDVKM. The CDR3 consists of 13 residues. The CDR3 sequence: CASSLSPSYEQYF. CDR3 in DNA: TGTGCCAGCAGTTTAAGCCCCTCATACGAGCAGTACTTC.

The V call is TRBV5-1, the J call TRBJ2-7; perhaps D is TRBD1 or TRBD2 (5 bases each). Trimming took off 6 bases at V and 5 bases at J, with 12 bases between the two ends. Germline V gene lookup returns CDR1 SGHRS and CDR2 YFSETQ. CDR3 length: 12 amino acids. As DNA, the CDR3 is TGCGCCAGCACCCTTGGGGGTAACGAGCAGTACTTC. This gives the protein CASTLGGNEQYF.

This chain joins TRBV19 and TRBJ1-6, with 8 positions matching TRBD1. In germline, CDR1 is LNHDA, CDR2 SQIVND (reference sequence). The CDR3 extends over 15 amino acids. The V segment lost 3 bases and the J segment 5 bases; nucleotides outside the gene matches: 3. The DNA for the CDR3 is TGTGCCAGTAGTATCCGGGACAGGAATAATTCACCCCTCCACTTT. Translated, it gives CASSIRDRNNSPLHF.

This chain connects TRBV25-1 to TRBJ2-7, with no clear D. The germline V and J ends were trimmed by 1 base and 2 bases, with 12 bases remaining between them. The CDR3 length is 15 residues. CDR1 is MGHDK, CDR2 SYGVNS, per germline. The CDR3 reads CASSESGGLTYEQYF. CDR3 in DNA: TGTGCCAGCAGTGAATCGGGCGGCCTGACCTACGAGCAGTACTTC.

The chain links TRBV21-1 to TRBJ1-5. TRBV21-1 is recorded as a pseudogene. This CDR3 is built from 17 residues. Here the CDR3 reads CASSSSQKGNSNQPQHF. CDR3 nucleotide sequence: TGTGCCAGCAGCTCATCCCAGAAGGGTAATAGCAATCAGCCCCAGCATTTT.

This clone appeared once. The chain uses TRBV19 and TRBJ2-1, with D hard to call. The CDR3 is made up of 14 amino acids. The germline V gene has CDR1 LNHDA and CDR2 SQIVND (reference sequence). V gave up 5 bases and J gave up 9 bases, with 17 bases separating them. The CDR3: CASSVAEFRGEQFF. CDR3 coding DNA: TGTGCCAGTAGTGTGGCAGAATTTAGAGGTGAGCAGTTCTTC.

V gene TRBV10-3 combines with J gene TRBJ2-5; 7 bases line up with TRBD2. The CDR3 covers 16 residues. Germline V gene lookup returns CDR1 ENHRY and CDR2 SYGVKD. J lost 2 bases, V lost 1 base, and 7 bases had no gene match. The DNA of the CDR3 is TGTGCCATCAGTGAGTACATGGGGGGGACTCAAGAGACCCAGTACTTC. This gives the protein CAISEYMGGTQETQYF.

The chain links TRBV5-5 to TRBJ1-6, with 9 bases lining up with TRBD1. The germline CDR1 and CDR2 sequences are SGHKS and YYEKEE (reference sequence). The CDR3 is 17 amino acids. Trimming at V came to 3 bases and at J to 2 bases, leaving 6 bases not matched to a gene. This CDR3 is CASSSPGQGPYNSPLHF. As DNA, the CDR3 is TGTGCCAGCAGCTCGCCGGGACAGGGTCCCTATAATTCACCCCTCCACTTT.

This clone was seen only a few times. The chain is built from TRBV7-9 and TRBJ1-1; D is ambiguous. This CDR3 contains 13 residues. Germline V gene lookup returns CDR1 SEHNR and CDR2 FQNEAQ (reference sequence). Trimming stripped 3 bases from V and 1 base from J, with 6 bases between. As DNA, the CDR3 is TGTGCCAGCAGCTTTTGGGGGAACACTGAAGCTTTCTTT. Its translation: CASSFWGNTEAFF.

The chain uses TRBV5-4 and TRBJ2-4; D unclear. With 5 bases removed from V and 6 bases from J, the gap between germline ends came to 9 bases. From germline, CDR1 is SGHNT and CDR2 YYREEE (reference sequence). The CDR3 sequence is 12 residues long. The CDR3 DNA reads TGTGCCAGCAGTGGGAACGGAAACATTCAGTACTTC. Translated: CASSGNGNIQYF.

This clone was detected once. V gene TRBV11-2 combines with J gene TRBJ2-6; D is perhaps TRBD2 (5 bases). CDR1 and CDR2 (germline): SGHAT, FQNNGV. The CDR3 has 17 amino acids. The V end was cut by 5 bases, the J end by 0 bases, with 14 bases between. CDR3 sequence reads: CASSPRDGNSGANVLTF. As DNA, the CDR3 is TGTGCCAGCAGCCCCCGGGATGGCAACTCTGGGGCCAACGTCCTGACTTTC.

The V gene is TRBV7-9, the J gene TRBJ1-2; D remains unclear. Trimming pared 0 bases from V and 0 bases from J, leaving 8 bases between. Looked up from germline, CDR1 is SEHNR and CDR2 is FQNEAQ (reference sequence). There are 15 residues in the CDR3. The DNA of the CDR3 is TGTGCCAGCAGCTTAGCTCATCAGGCTAACTATGGCTACACCTTC. This gives the protein CASSLAHQANYGYTF.

This chain connects TRBV7-9 to TRBJ2-1, with TRBD2 matching 7 bases. Trimming cost V 5 bases and J 9 bases; bases outside gene matches: 16. Germline V lookup: CDR1 SEHNR, CDR2 FQNEAQ (reference sequence). This CDR3 contains 16 residues. In nucleotides, the CDR3 is TGTGCCAGCAGCCTAATGGTTAGCGGGTCTGGGTCTGAGCAGTTCTTC. Translated: CASSLMVSGSGSEQFF.

This clone was observed once. The V and J genes are TRBV7-9 and TRBJ2-2, with D perhaps TRBD2 (5 bases). In germline, CDR1 is SEHNR, CDR2 FQNEAQ (reference sequence). The length of the CDR3 is 15 residues. V was trimmed by 2 bases and J by 3 bases, leaving 10 bases between them. CDR3: CASSLRGPDTGELFF. The DNA of the CDR3 is TGTGCCAGCAGCTTAAGAGGGCCCGACACCGGGGAGCTGTTTTTT.

The rearrangement links TRBV11-2 to TRBJ2-7; perhaps TRBD1 as D (5 bases). The CDR3 is 14 residues long. V was shortened by 1 base and J by 2 bases, with 9 bases between the two germline ends. Germline assignment: CDR1 SGHAT and CDR2 FQNNGV. CDR3 nucleotide sequence: TGTGCCAGCAGCTTAGGTCCAGGGACCTACGAGCAGTACTTC. Residues: CASSLGPGTYEQYF.

This sequence joins TRBV30 and TRBJ2-2, with D perhaps TRBD1 (6 bases). Trimming removed 4 bases from V and 4 bases from J, with 10 bases in between. The CDR3 totals 13 residues. CDR1 and CDR2 from the germline V gene are GTSNPN and SVGIG (reference sequence). The CDR3 DNA sequence: TGTGCCTGGACTGGACAGCTCACCGGGGAGCTGTTTTTT. As protein: CAWTGQLTGELFF.

This chain uses TRBV6-5 with TRBJ1-3; 7 positions agree with TRBD1. The CDR3 has 15 residues. The V and J ends lost 7 bases and 1 base, in that order; junction bases with no gene match: 7. Germline-derived CDR1 and CDR2 are MNHEY and SVGAGI. CDR3 DNA: TGTGCCAGCATGAGACAGGGTGCATCTGGAAACACCATATATTTT. Translating gives CASMRQGASGNTIYF.

The V gene is TRBV18, the J gene TRBJ2-7, with 13 bases fitting TRBD2. The junction had 6 bases not matched to a gene; V was cut back by 5 bases and J by 5 bases. The CDR3 spans 15 residues. Germline CDR1 is KGHSH and CDR2 is LQKENI. DNA for the CDR3: TGTGCCAGCTCAATCGGACTAGCGGGGGTTAACGAGCAGTACTTC. It yields the protein CASSIGLAGVNEQYF.